The clone carrying this TCR beta chain was recorded a few times. This specimen belongs to a study of spatial heterogeneity in lung cancer. TCRdb fed the 5' RACE reads into MiXCR, producing one record per CDR3 protein. This table holds around 110,000 distinct CDR3 sequences, approximately 12% found once. Trimming cost V 1 base and J 5 bases, with 20 bases left between them. The germline CDR1 and CDR2 sequences are SGHNT and YENEEA. CDR3 size: 17 residues. Described time point: blood at routine non-recurrence follow-up after resection. The study sequenced unsorted whole RNA from tumor, nontumor lung or frozen PBMC.

V usage is TRBV11-3 and J usage is TRBJ1-1, with D possibly matching TRBD1 (5 bases). This specimen consisted of PBMCs, obtained at follow-up. The TCR was taken from a male donor with early-stage non-small cell lung cancer. This CDR3 reads CASSLVIPGRERTEAFF. The CDR3 region has the DNA TGTGCCAGCAGCTTAGTGATCCCGGGCAGGGAACGGACTGAAGCTTTCTTT.